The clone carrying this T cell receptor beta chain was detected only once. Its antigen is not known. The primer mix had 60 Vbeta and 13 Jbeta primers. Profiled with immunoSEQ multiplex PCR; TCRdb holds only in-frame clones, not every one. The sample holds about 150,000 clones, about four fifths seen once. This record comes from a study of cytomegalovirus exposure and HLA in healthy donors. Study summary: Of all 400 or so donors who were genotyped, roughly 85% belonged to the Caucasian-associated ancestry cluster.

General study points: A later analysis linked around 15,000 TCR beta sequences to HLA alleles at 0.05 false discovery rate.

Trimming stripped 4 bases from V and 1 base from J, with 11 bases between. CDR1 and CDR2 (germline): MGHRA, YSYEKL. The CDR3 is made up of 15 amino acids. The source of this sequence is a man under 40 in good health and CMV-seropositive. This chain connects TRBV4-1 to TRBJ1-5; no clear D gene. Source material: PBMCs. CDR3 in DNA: TGCGCCAGCAGCCTCCCAGAGGAGAGCAATCAGCCCCAGCATTTT. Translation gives CASSLPEESNQPQHF.